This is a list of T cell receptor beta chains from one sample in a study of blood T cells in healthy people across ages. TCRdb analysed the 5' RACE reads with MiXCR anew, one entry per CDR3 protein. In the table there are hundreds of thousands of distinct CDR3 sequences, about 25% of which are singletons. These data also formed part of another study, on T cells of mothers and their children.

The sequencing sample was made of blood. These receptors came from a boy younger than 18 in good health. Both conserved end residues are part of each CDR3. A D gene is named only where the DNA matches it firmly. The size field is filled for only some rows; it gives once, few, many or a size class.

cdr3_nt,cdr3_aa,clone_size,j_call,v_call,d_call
TGTGCCAGCAGTTTATTGCTCTCCTACGAGCAGTACTTC,CASSLLLSYEQYF,.,TRBJ2-7,TRBV28,.
TGTGCCACCCAGAGGGACAGCGTCAATGAGCAGTTCTTC,CATQRDSVNEQFF,few,TRBJ2-1,TRBV24-1,TRBD1
TGTGCCAGCAGTTCCGCCAAGGGAACCCAGTACTTC,CASSSAKGTQYF,.,TRBJ2-5,TRBV28,.
TGTGCCACCGGGGACTCGGGGGACGAGCAGTACTTC,CATGDSGDEQYF,few,TRBJ2-7,TRBV4-2,.
TGCGCCAGCAGCCCTGACAATAGCAATCGGCCCCAGCATTTT,CASSPDNSNRPQHF,.,TRBJ1-5,TRBV5-1,.
TGCGCCAGCAGCCTCCCCTCGTCGGCGGGGGACTACAATGAGCAGTTCTTC,CASSLPSSAGDYNEQFF,few,TRBJ2-1,TRBV5-1,TRBD2
TGTGCCACCAGCAGAGAAGGGAAGTCCTACGAGCAGTACTTC,CATSREGKSYEQYF,.,TRBJ2-7,TRBV15,.
TGTGCTAGCAGCCCGGGTGGTAGCGAGCCCTCCTACAATGAGCAGTTCTTC,CASSPGGSEPSYNEQFF,.,TRBJ2-1,TRBV7-7,.
TGCAGCGTTGGCGGCAACCGGGGAGAGGCCCAGTACTTC,CSVGGNRGEAQYF,.,TRBJ2-5,TRBV29-1,.
TGTGCCAGCAGCAGAGTCCCCAGTGGAGCCGAGCAGTACTTC,CASSRVPSGAEQYF,few,TRBJ2-7,TRBV6-6,.
TGTGCCAGCAGTTTAGGGGGTCGGGAGCTGTTTTTT,CASSLGGRELFF,few,TRBJ2-2,TRBV12-3/TRBV12-4,.
TGTGCCAGCAGCACTCGGGAGACAGTAAATGGCTACACCTTC,CASSTRETVNGYTF,few,TRBJ1-2,TRBV21-1,.
TGTGCCAGCAGTCCCCGGACTAGCGGGCAAGAGACCCAGTACTTC,CASSPRTSGQETQYF,.,TRBJ2-5,TRBV27,TRBD2
TGTGCCAGCACCACCGGGGGCGGGGTAAACAATGAGCAGTTCTTC,CASTTGGGVNNEQFF,few,TRBJ2-1,TRBV27,.
TGTGCCAGCAGCTTTAACTTCCTGAGCCAAGAGACCCAGTACTTC,CASSFNFLSQETQYF,few,TRBJ2-5,TRBV4-2,.
TGTGCCAGCAGTTGGACAGGGGGTTACTCCTACGAGCAGTACTTC,CASSWTGGYSYEQYF,few,TRBJ2-7,TRBV12-3/TRBV12-4,TRBD1
TGTGCCAGCAGCCTGTGGGAGTCGATCCATGAGCAGTTCTTC,CASSLWESIHEQFF,.,TRBJ2-1,TRBV12-3/TRBV12-4,.
TGTGCCAGCAGGGGAGTGATTGTCGACACCGGGGAGCTGTTTTTT,CASRGVIVDTGELFF,few,TRBJ2-2,TRBV2,.
TGCGCCAGCAGCCAAGGGTTAGCGGGGGAGGTGGAGACCCAGTACTTC,CASSQGLAGEVETQYF,.,TRBJ2-5,TRBV4-3,TRBD2
TGTGCCAGTAGTAATAGCGGGAGGGACAATGAGCAGTTCTTC,CASSNSGRDNEQFF,.,TRBJ2-1,TRBV12-3/TRBV12-4,TRBD2
TGTGCCAGCAGTTTATCCGGGGGAGGGGGACGGAAGATTTATGGCTACACCTTC,CASSLSGGGGRKIYGYTF,.,TRBJ1-2,TRBV28,.
TGTGCCAGTAGTGTTCAGGAAAGCGGAGAGTACCAAGAGACCCAGTACTTC,CASSVQESGEYQETQYF,.,TRBJ2-5,TRBV19,.
TGTGCCAGCGGCGGGCCAAACGAAAAACTGTTTTTT,CASGGPNEKLFF,.,TRBJ1-4,TRBV7-9,.
TGTGCCAGCAGTTTAACAGCTAACTATGGCTACGCCTTC,CASSLTANYGYAF,.,TRBJ1-2,TRBV2,.
TGCAGTGCTAGGGGGGGGTCTAATGAAAAACTGTTCTTT,CSARGGSNEKLFF,.,TRBJ1-4,TRBV20-1,.
TGTGCCAGCAGTCCTTTCATAGGGGGAGAGACCCAGTACTTC,CASSPFIGGETQYF,.,TRBJ2-5,TRBV28,.
TGTGCCAGCAGCCCGACTAGCGGGAGAGGAGGTGAGCAGTTCTTC,CASSPTSGRGGEQFF,.,TRBJ2-1,TRBV7-3,TRBD2
TGTGCCAGCACCAAATCCGGGACGGTGGCCTACAATGAGCAGTTCTTC,CASTKSGTVAYNEQFF,few,TRBJ2-1,TRBV11-2,.
TGTGCCAGCAGTCCGCCGGGACTAGCGGGAGGGCCCTTTGCGCAGTACTTC,CASSPPGLAGGPFAQYF,.,TRBJ2-7,TRBV28,TRBD2
TGCAGTGCTAGTTCGACAGGGGGTGCAACTAATGAAAAACTGTTTTTT,CSASSTGGATNEKLFF,.,TRBJ1-4,TRBV20-1,TRBD1
TGTGCCAGCAGCTTTGGGTCCCTGAACCAAGAGACCCAGTACTTC,CASSFGSLNQETQYF,.,TRBJ2-5,TRBV7-2,.
TGTGCCAGCAGTCCTGGTTCGGGGATGGATACTGAAGCTTTCTTT,CASSPGSGMDTEAFF,.,TRBJ1-1,TRBV12-3/TRBV12-4,.
TGTACCAGCAGCGTAGGAGAGGAGACCCAGTACTTC,CTSSVGEETQYF,.,TRBJ2-5,TRBV9,.
TGTGCCAGCAGCTTAGCTAAGTTGGAGCAGTACTTC,CASSLAKLEQYF,.,TRBJ2-7,TRBV7-9,.
TGTGCCAGCAGCGTACGTCGGACTAGCAAGTACGAGCAGTACTTC,CASSVRRTSKYEQYF,.,TRBJ2-7,TRBV9,TRBD2
TGTGCCAGCAGCACGACTAGCCCCCTCTATGGCTACACCTTC,CASSTTSPLYGYTF,.,TRBJ1-2,TRBV11-2,.
TGCGCCAGCAGCCAAGAAGGCAGCCGGGAGACCCAGTACTTC,CASSQEGSRETQYF,few,TRBJ2-5,TRBV4-3,.
TGCGCCAGCAGCTTATCACAGGGGCCTGGGGAGCAGTACTTC,CASSLSQGPGEQYF,.,TRBJ2-7,TRBV5-1,TRBD1
TGTGCCAGCAGTCACATACGGGACCCTGGAAACACCATATATTTT,CASSHIRDPGNTIYF,few,TRBJ1-3,TRBV12-3/TRBV12-4,.
TGCAGTGCCAGGACAGTCCAAGAGACCCAGTACTTC,CSARTVQETQYF,many,TRBJ2-5,TRBV20-1,.
TGCAGTGCTAAGGGACTAGCGGGAGACGAGACCCAGTACTTC,CSAKGLAGDETQYF,few,TRBJ2-5,TRBV20-1,TRBD2
TGCAGCGTCAGGGTCACGGAATCTCCAATCTACGAGCAGTACTTC,CSVRVTESPIYEQYF,once,TRBJ2-7,TRBV29-1,.
TGTGCCAGCAGCTCTTTGGAGACCCAGTACTTC,CASSSLETQYF,many,TRBJ2-5,TRBV6-2/TRBV6-3,.
TGTGCCAGCAGCTTACCCTACTACGAGCAGTACTTC,CASSLPYYEQYF,few,TRBJ2-7,TRBV7-2,.
TGTGCCAGCATCCCGGCCGGTGGGATCGAGCAGTACTTC,CASIPAGGIEQYF,few,TRBJ2-7,TRBV27,.
TGCGCCAGCAGTGATAAGATCTTC,CASSDKIF,.,TRBJ2-5,TRBV10-1,.
.,CASSQVDGSGSYEQYFGPGTEAFF,once,TRBJ1-1,TRBV4-1,.
TGTGCCAGCTCATGCCTCATGGGAGAGACCCAGTACTTC,CASSCLMGETQYF,few,TRBJ2-5,TRBV18,.
TGCAGTGCTAGTCCGGGAACAAATGAAAAACTGTTTTTT,CSASPGTNEKLFF,.,TRBJ1-4,TRBV20-1,.
TGTGCCAGCAGCCGCCAGGGAGGGGACACAGATACGCAGTATTTT,CASSRQGGDTDTQYF,.,TRBJ2-3,TRBV7-3,TRBD2
TGTGCCAGCAGCTTGTTTATGGAGACCCAGTACTTC,CASSLFMETQYF,.,TRBJ2-5,TRBV5-6,.
TGTGCCAGCAGTTACAGCTCCCGGACAGGCCAAGAGACCCAGTACTTC,CASSYSSRTGQETQYF,.,TRBJ2-5,TRBV6-5,TRBD1
TGCGCCAGCAGCTTGGCCGACAGCTATGGCTACACCTTC,CASSLADSYGYTF,.,TRBJ1-2,TRBV5-1,.
TGCAGCGTTGACGATGGGGCCTCGGGGACCCAGTACTTC,CSVDDGASGTQYF,few,TRBJ2-5,TRBV29-1,.
TGCAGCGCCTCCGGGACAGGGAACACAGATACGCAGTATTTT,CSASGTGNTDTQYF,.,TRBJ2-3,TRBV29-1,TRBD1
TGTGCCAGCAGTTACGTCAGGGGGCACAATCAGCCCCAGCATTTT,CASSYVRGHNQPQHF,.,TRBJ1-5,TRBV6-6,TRBD1
TGTGCCAGCCGCCCCCGCGGGGGCACAGATACGCAGTATTTT,CASRPRGGTDTQYF,few,TRBJ2-3,TRBV6-2/TRBV6-3,.
TGTGCCAGCACTCCTGGGACAGGGGGGGGAGAAAAACTGTTTTTT,CASTPGTGGGEKLFF,.,TRBJ1-4,TRBV12-3/TRBV12-4,TRBD1
TGTGCCAGCAGCCCGTATGGTAGGACAGGGGGCACAGGGTCCTACGAGCAGTACTTC,CASSPYGRTGGTGSYEQYF,.,TRBJ2-7,TRBV21-1,.
TGTGCCAGCAGCACAAGCGCCGGGACTAGCGGCTACGAGCAGTACTTC,CASSTSAGTSGYEQYF,few,TRBJ2-7,TRBV4-2,TRBD2